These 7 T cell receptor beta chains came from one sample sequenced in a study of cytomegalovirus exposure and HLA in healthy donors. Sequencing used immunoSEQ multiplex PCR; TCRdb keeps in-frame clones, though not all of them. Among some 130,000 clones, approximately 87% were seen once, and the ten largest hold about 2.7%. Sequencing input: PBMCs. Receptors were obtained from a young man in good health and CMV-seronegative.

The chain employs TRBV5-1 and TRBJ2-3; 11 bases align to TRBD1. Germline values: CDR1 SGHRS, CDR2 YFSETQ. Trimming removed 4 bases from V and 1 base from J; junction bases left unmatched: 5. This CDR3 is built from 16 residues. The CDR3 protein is CASSEGQGAGTDTQYF. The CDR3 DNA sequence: TGCGCCAGCAGCGAAGGACAGGGGGCTGGCACAGATACGCAGTATTTT. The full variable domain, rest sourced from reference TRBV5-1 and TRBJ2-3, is KAGVTQTPRYLIKTRGQQVTLSCSPISGHRSVSWYQQTPGQGLQFLFEYFSETQRNKGNFPGRFSGRQFSNSRSEMNVSTLELGDSALYLCASSEGQGAGTDTQYFGPGTRLTVL.

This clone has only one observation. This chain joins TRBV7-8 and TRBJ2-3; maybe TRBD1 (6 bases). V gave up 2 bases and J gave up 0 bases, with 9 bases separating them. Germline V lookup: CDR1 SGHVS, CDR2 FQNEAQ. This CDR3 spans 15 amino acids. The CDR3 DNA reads TGTGCCAGCAGCTTATGGACAGCTAGCACAGATACGCAGTATTTT. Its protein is CASSLWTASTDTQYF.

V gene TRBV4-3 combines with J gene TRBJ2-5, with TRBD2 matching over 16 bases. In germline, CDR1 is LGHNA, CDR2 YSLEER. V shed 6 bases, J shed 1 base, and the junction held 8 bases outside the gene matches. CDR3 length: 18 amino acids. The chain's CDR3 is CASSPGTSGRAGQETQYF. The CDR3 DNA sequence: TGCGCCAGCAGTCCCGGGACTAGCGGGAGGGCCGGCCAAGAGACCCAGTACTTC.

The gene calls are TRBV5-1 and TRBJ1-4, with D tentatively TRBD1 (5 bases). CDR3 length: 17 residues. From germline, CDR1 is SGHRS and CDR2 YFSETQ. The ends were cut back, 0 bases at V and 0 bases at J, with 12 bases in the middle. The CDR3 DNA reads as TGCGCCAGCAGCTTGGGTCAGGGTCAGGCAACTAATGAAAAACTGTTTTTT. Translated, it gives CASSLGQGQATNEKLFF.

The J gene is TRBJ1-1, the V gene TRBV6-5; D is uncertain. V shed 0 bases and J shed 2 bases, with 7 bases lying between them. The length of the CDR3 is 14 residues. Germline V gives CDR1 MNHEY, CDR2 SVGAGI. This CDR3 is CASSYSQSNTEAFF. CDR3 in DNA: TGTGCCAGCAGTTACTCACAGTCCAACACTGAAGCTTTCTTT.

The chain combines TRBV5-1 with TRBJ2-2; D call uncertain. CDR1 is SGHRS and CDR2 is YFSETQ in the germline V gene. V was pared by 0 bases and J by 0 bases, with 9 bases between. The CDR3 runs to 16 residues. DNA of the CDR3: TGCGCCAGCAGCTTGGCTCCCCCTGCGAACACCGGGGAGCTGTTTTTT. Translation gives CASSLAPPANTGELFF.

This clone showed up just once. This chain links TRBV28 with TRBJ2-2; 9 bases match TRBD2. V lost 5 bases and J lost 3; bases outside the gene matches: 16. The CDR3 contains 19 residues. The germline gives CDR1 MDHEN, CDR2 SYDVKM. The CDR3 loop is CASSTQGGSGSGYTGELFF. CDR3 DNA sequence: TGTGCCAGCAGTACCCAGGGGGGTAGCGGGAGTGGATACACCGGGGAGCTGTTTTTT.